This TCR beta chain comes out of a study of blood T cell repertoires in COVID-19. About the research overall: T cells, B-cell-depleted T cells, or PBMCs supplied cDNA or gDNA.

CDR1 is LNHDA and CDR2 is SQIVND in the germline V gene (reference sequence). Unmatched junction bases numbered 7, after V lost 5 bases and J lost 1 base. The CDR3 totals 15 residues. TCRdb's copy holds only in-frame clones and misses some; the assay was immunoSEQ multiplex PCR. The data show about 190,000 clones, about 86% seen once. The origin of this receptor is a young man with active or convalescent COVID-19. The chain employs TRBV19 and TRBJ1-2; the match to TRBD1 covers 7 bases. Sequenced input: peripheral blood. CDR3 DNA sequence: TGTGCCAGTAGTTCCTTGGACAGGATTAACTATGGCTACACCTTC. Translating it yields CASSSLDRINYGYTF.